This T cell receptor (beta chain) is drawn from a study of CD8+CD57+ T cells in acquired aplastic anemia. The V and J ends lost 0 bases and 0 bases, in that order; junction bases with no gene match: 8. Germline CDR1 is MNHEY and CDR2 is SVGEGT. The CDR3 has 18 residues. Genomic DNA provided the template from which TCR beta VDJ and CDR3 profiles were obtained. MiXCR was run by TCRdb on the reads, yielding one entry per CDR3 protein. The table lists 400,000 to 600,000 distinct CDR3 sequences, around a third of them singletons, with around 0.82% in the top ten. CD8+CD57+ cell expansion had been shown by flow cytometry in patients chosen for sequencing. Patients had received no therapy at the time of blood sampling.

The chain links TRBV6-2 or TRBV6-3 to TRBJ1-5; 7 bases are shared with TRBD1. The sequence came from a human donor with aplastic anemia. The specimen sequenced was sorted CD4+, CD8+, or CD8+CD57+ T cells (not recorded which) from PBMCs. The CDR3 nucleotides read TGTGCCAGCAGTTACTCGTGGGACAGAGCACATAGCAATCAGCCCCAGCATTTT. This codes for CASSYSWDRAHSNQPQHF.